The 5 T cell receptor beta chains below all came from one sample that was sequenced in a study of T cell repertoires in cytomegalovirus infection. TCRdb fed the reads into MiXCR, producing one record per CDR3 protein. The table has about 320,000 distinct CDR3 sequences, 9.5% seen once; the top ten hold 4.3%. What was sequenced was PBMCs. These receptor sequences come from a human donor in good health (CMV status not recorded). Some clones in this sample may be carry-over from other donors' samples.

The genes are TRBV20-1 and TRBJ2-7, with 7 positions matching TRBD2. CDR3 length: 15 amino acids. Germline V lookup: CDR1 DFQATT, CDR2 SNEGSKA (reference sequence). The J segment lost 0 bases and the V segment lost 0 bases, leaving 5 bases of the junction unmatched. The CDR3 region is CSARDSGRPSYEQYF. The CDR3 DNA reads TGCAGTGCTAGAGATTCCGGGAGGCCCTCCTACGAGCAGTACTTC.

In its sample, this clonotype was seen many times. The rearrangement joins TRBV7-2 to TRBJ2-7, with D uncertain. The CDR3 runs to 13 residues. Per germline, CDR1 SGHTA and CDR2 FQGNSA. V was pared by 5 bases and J by 3 bases, with 11 bases between. The CDR3 bases are TGTGCCAGCAGCCCCAGAGAAGGCTACGAGCAGTACTTC. Protein product: CASSPREGYEQYF.

Many counts were recorded for this clonotype. The chain uses TRBV10-3 and TRBJ2-3; TRBD2 matches at 8 bases. This CDR3 spans 16 amino acids. Looked up from germline, CDR1 is ENHRY and CDR2 is SYGVKD. V gave up 1 base and J gave up 3 bases; unmatched junction bases: 6. The DNA for the CDR3 is TGTGCCATCAGTGAGTTCAAAGCGGGAGTAACAGATACGCAGTATTTT. Amino acid sequence: CAISEFKAGVTDTQYF.

At least ten counts were recorded for this clonotype. The chain couples TRBV12-3 or TRBV12-4 to TRBJ2-4; maybe TRBD1 (6 bases). Between the trimmed V and J ends, which lost 2 bases and 7 bases, there was a span of 9 bases. CDR3 length equals 13 residues. CDR3 coding DNA: TGTGCCAGCAGTTTACAGGGGTTGAACATTCAGTACTTC. It encodes CASSLQGLNIQYF.

The chain recombines TRBV11-2 with TRBJ2-3, with unresolved D. Between the trimmed V and J ends, which lost 4 bases and 0 bases, there was a span of 11 bases. CDR1 and CDR2 from the germline V gene are SGHAT and FQNNGV. This CDR3 has 15 residues. The DNA for the CDR3 is TGTGCCAGCAGCTCTTGGACCCCTAGCACAGATACGCAGTATTTT. This translates into CASSSWTPSTDTQYF. Using reference TRBV11-2 and TRBJ2-3 for the parts outside the CDR3, the full variable domain is EAGVAQSPRYKIIEKRQSVAFWCNPISGHATLYWYQQILGQGPKLLIQFQNNGVVDDSQLPKDRFSAERLKGVDSTLKIQPAKLEDSAVYLCASSSWTPSTDTQYFGPGTRLTVL.